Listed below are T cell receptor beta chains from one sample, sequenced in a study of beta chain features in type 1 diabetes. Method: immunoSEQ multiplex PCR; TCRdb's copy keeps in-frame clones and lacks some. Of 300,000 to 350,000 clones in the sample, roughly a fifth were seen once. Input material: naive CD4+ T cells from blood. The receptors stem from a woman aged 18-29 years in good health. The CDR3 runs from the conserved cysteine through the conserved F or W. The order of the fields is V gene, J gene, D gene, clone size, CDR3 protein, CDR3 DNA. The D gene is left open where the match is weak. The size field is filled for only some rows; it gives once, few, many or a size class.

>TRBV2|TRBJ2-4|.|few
CASSLLALAKNIQYF
TGTGCCAGCAGCCTCCTAGCTCTGGCCAAAAACATTCAGTACTTC
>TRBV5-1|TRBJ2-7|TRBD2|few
CASRRGVRREDEQYF
TGCGCCAGCCGTCGGGGGGTCCGGAGGGAGGACGAGCAGTACTTC
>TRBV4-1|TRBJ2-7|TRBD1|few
CASSQDLGQGSYEQYF
TGCGCCAGCAGCCAAGATCTGGGACAGGGCTCCTACGAGCAGTACTTC
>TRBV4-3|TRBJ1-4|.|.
CASSRRLPGGEKLFF
TGCGCCAGCAGCCGCCGACTCCCCGGGGGAGAAAAACTGTTTTTT
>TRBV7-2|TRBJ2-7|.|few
CASSSTYEQYF
TGTGCCAGCAGCTCAACCTACGAGCAGTACTTC
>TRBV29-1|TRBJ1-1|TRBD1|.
CSAQGQGALGAFF
TGCAGCGCCCAGGGACAGGGGGCTCTGGGGGCTTTCTTT
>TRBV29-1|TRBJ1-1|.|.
CSVPHHRGGNTEAFF
TGCAGCGTCCCTCACCACCGGGGAGGAAACACTGAAGCTTTCTTT
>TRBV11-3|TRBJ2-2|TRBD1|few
CASSGSGTGSNTGELFF
TGTGCCAGCAGCGGGTCCGGGACAGGGTCGAACACCGGGGAGCTGTTTTTT
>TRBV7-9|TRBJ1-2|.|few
CASSLAIGSERYGYTF
TGTGCCAGCAGCTTAGCGATTGGGTCGGAGAGGTATGGCTACACCTTC
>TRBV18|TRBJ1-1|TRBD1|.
CATLNPGQGATEAFF
TGTGCCACCCTCAATCCGGGACAGGGGGCCACTGAAGCTTTCTTT
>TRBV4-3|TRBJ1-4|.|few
CASSQQAPNEKLFF
TGCGCCAGCAGCCAACAGGCCCCTAATGAAAAACTGTTTTTT
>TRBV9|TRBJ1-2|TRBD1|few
CASSVGGQGDYGYTF
TGTGCCAGCAGCGTAGGGGGACAGGGAGACTATGGCTACACCTTC
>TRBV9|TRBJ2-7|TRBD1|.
CASLGTAPYEQYF
TGTGCCAGCCTCGGGACAGCGCCTTACGAGCAGTACTTC
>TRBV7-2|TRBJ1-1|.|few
CASKQGSMNTEAFF
TGTGCCAGCAAGCAGGGTTCTATGAACACTGAAGCTTTCTTT
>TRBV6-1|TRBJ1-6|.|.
CASSRQDSPLHF
TGTGCCAGCTCCCGACAGGATTCACCCCTCCACTTT
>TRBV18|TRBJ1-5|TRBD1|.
CASSQGTGNGQPQHF
TGTGCCAGCTCACAAGGGACAGGGAATGGACAGCCCCAGCATTTT
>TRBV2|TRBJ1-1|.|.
CASSAQGNTEAFF
TGTGCCAGCAGTGCCCAGGGTAACACTGAAGCTTTCTTT
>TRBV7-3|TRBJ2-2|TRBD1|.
CASSPSTGGGELFF
TGTGCCAGCAGCCCATCGACAGGGGGCGGGGAGCTGTTTTTT
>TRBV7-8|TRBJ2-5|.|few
CASSLGGGAGETQYF
TGTGCCAGCAGCCTTGGAGGGGGGGCCGGGGAGACCCAGTACTTC
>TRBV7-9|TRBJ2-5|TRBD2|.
CASSFRLAGSETQYF
TGTGCCAGCAGCTTCCGACTAGCGGGGTCGGAGACCCAGTACTTC
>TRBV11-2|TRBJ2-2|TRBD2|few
CASSLAGGELFF
TGTGCCAGCAGCCTAGCGGGCGGGGAGCTGTTTTTT
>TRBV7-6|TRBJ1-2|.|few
CASSLDQDYGYTF
TGTGCCAGCAGCTTAGACCAGGACTATGGCTACACCTTC
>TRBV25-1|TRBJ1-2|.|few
CASAGPTFYGYTF
TGTGCCAGTGCGGGACCGACCTTCTATGGCTACACCTTC
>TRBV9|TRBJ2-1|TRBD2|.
CASSVAAGAYNEQFF
TGTGCCAGCAGCGTAGCGGCGGGAGCATACAATGAGCAGTTCTTC
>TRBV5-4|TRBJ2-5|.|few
CASSLRTPQETQYF
TGTGCCAGCAGCTTAAGGACTCCACAAGAGACCCAGTACTTC
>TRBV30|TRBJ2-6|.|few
CAWSRDLSSGANVLTF
TGTGCCTGGAGTCGGGACTTAAGCTCTGGGGCCAACGTCCTGACTTTC
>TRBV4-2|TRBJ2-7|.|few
CASSQGAGLDYEQYF
TGTGCCAGCAGCCAAGGTGCGGGACTCGACTACGAGCAGTACTTC
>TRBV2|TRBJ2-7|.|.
CASSGAYEQYF
TGTGCCAGCAGTGGAGCCTACGAGCAGTACTTC
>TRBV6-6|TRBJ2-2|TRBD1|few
CASSSNRGRDGELFF
TGTGCCAGCAGTTCGAACAGGGGGCGCGACGGGGAGCTGTTTTTT